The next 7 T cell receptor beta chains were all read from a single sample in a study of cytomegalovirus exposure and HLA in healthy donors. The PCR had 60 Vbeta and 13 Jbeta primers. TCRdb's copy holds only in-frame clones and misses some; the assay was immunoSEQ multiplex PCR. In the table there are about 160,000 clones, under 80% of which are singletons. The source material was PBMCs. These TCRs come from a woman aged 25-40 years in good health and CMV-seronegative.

The CDR3 reads CASRRTGRDEQYF. The CDR3, as DNA: TGTGCCAGCAGGAGGACAGGGCGCGACGAGCAGTACTTC. The chain has TRBV6-5 and TRBJ2-7; 8 positions agree with TRBD1. The length of the CDR3 is 13 residues. Germline V CDR1 and CDR2: MNHEY, SVGAGI. V was pared by 6 bases and J by 5 bases, with 6 bases of the junction left unmatched.

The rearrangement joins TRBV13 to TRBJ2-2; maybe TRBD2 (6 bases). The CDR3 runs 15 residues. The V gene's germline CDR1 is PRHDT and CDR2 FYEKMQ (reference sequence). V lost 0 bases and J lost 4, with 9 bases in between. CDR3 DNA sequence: TGTGCCAGCAGCTTAGGCGGGGGAGGCACCGGGGAGCTGTTTTTT. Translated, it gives CASSLGGGGTGELFF. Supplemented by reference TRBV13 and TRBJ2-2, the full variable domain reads AAGVIQSPRHLIKEKRETATLKCYPIPRHDTVYWYQQGPGQDPQFLISFYEKMQSDKGSIPDRFSAQQFSDYHSELNMSSLELGDSALYFCASSLGGGGTGELFFGEGSRLTVL.

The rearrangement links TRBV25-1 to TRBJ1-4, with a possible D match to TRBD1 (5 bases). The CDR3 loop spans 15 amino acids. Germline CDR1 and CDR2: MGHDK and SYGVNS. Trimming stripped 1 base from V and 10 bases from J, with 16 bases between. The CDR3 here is CASSESSQGDGKLFF. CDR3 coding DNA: TGTGCCAGCAGTGAATCGAGCCAAGGGGATGGAAAACTGTTTTTT.

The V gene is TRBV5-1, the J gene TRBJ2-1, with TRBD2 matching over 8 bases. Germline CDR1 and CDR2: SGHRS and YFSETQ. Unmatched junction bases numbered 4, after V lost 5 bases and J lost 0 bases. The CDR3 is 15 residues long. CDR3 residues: CASSSAGGSYNEQFF. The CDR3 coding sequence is TGCGCCAGCAGTTCCGCGGGGGGCTCCTACAATGAGCAGTTCTTC.

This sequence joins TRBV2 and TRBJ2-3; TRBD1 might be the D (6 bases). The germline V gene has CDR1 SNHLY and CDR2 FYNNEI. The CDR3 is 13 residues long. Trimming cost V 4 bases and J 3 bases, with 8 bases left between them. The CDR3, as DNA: TGTGCCAGCAGTGGTACAGGGACAGATACGCAGTATTTT. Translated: CASSGTGTDTQYF.

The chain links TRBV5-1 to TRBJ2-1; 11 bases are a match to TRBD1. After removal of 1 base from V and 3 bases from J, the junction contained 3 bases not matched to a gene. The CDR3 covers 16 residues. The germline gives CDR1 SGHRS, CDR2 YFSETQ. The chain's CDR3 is CASSLLGQGDYNEQFF. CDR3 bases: TGCGCCAGCAGCTTGTTGGGACAGGGGGACTACAATGAGCAGTTCTTC.

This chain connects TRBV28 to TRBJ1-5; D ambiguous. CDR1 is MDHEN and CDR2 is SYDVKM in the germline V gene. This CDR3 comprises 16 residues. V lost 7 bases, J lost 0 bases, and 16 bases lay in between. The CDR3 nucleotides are TGTGCCAGCAAGCTCACTGCAGGCTATAGCAATCAGCCCCAGCATTTT. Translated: CASKLTAGYSNQPQHF.